Sequencing of this T cell receptor beta chain was carried out in a study of naive and memory T cell subsets. Whole-study results and caveats: Potentially, T cell activation and differentiation skew this RNA-based measurement. Delayed type IV hypersensitivity infiltration was taken to explain higher tuberculin-site TCR counts.

Treatment indicated: skin biopsy from PPD injection site in Mantoux-positive individual. The library had UMIs added by 3' ligation of an oligonucleotide to TCR cDNA. Four PCR rounds used nested alpha and beta constant region primers plus the SP2 primer. Blood and skin TCR RNA was reverse transcribed with alpha and beta constant primers. TCRdb reanalysed the UMI-ligation and nested PCR reads using MiXCR and keeps one entry per CDR3 protein. This table holds around 37,000 distinct CDR3 sequences, 8% to 13% found once. The table lists this clonotype with many counts. Its specificity is unknown. CDR3 length equals 16 residues. The trim removed 4 bases at V and 4 bases at J, leaving 12 bases unmatched. Germline CDR1 is LGHDT and CDR2 is YNNKEL (reference sequence).

V gene TRBV3-1 combines with J gene TRBJ2-7, with TRBD2 matching 8 bases. The clonotype was recovered from an adult in good health. The sample consisted of skin, taken from a tuberculin skin test site. The CDR3 spells CASSRKLAGLLYEQYF. DNA of the CDR3: TGTGCCAGCAGCCGTAAGTTAGCGGGACTTCTATACGAGCAGTACTTC.